Listed below are T cell receptor beta chains from one sample, sequenced in a study of blood T cells in healthy people across ages. A single record per CDR3 protein comes from TCRdb applying MiXCR to the 5' RACE reads. The sample carries about 970,000 distinct CDR3 sequences, roughly half recorded once. Sequencing input: blood. The source is a woman aged 55-69 years in good health. Each CDR3 is given with its conserved first and last residue. D genes are given only for firm matches. Clone sizes are given selectively: once, few, many, or a class where the clone is expanded.

>-|15|TRBJ2-5|TRBV7-2|TRBD1
TGTGCCAGCAGCTCCCCACAGGGGCAGGTAGAGACCCAGTACTTC
CASSSPQGQVETQYF
>few|15|TRBJ2-5|TRBV27|TRBD2
TGTGCCAGCAGTTTTAGCGGGAACGAACAAGAGACCCAGTACTTC
CASSFSGNEQETQYF
>many|14|TRBJ2-5|TRBV27|TRBD1
TGTGCCAGCAGTGAAACAGGGGGAGGAGAGACCCAGTACTTC
CASSETGGGETQYF
>-|14|TRBJ2-6|TRBV5-1|-
TGCGCCAGCACTCCCGTTTCTGGGGCCAACGTCCTGACTTTC
CASTPVSGANVLTF
>-|17|TRBJ2-5|TRBV3-1|TRBD2
TGTGCCAGCAGCCAAGCAAGGTTGGGTAGCGGGAGTAAGACCCAGTACTTC
CASSQARLGSGSKTQYF
>few|14|TRBJ2-1|TRBV18|-
TGTGCCAGCTGGAGGGGTGGGACCTACAATGAGCAGTTCTTC
CASWRGGTYNEQFF
>-|16|TRBJ2-2|TRBV6-1|TRBD2
TGTGCCAGCAGTGAAAGGGCTAGCGGGAGCACCGGGGAGCTGTTTTTT
CASSERASGSTGELFF
>-|13|TRBJ1-4|TRBV21-1|-
TGTGCCAGCAGCGCCTCCATCAAGTCGGAACTGTTTTTT
CASSASIKSELFF
>few|18|TRBJ2-1|TRBV28|TRBD2
TGTGCCAGCAGTTCCCTCGGCGGGAGGGAGGGCTCCTACAATGAGCAGTTCTTC
CASSSLGGREGSYNEQFF
>-|14|TRBJ1-4|TRBV6-6|-
TGTGCCAGCACCCCCCGGGGGGCGGATGAAAAACTGTTTTTT
CASTPRGADEKLFF
>few|14|TRBJ2-7|TRBV4-2|TRBD1
TGTGCCAGCAGCTCTTTTACAGGGGCCTACGAGCAGTACTTC
CASSSFTGAYEQYF
>few|16|TRBJ2-1|TRBV7-2|-
TGTGCCAGCAGCCCTGAGGGGGACCCCCGCCTGGATGAGCAGTTCTTC
CASSPEGDPRLDEQFF
>-|20|TRBJ2-1|TRBV6-5|TRBD1
TGTGCCAGCAGTTACAATTCGGCCCGGGACAGCCCTCTAGGTTACAATGAGCAGTTCTTC
CASSYNSARDSPLGYNEQFF
>-|15|TRBJ2-7|TRBV5-1|TRBD2
TGCGCCAGCAGCAAAGGACTAGCGACCGCCTACGAGCAGTACTTC
CASSKGLATAYEQYF
>-|15|TRBJ2-7|TRBV7-9|-
TGTGCCAGCAGCTTGGGGACCTCGCCCTATGGGGAGCAGTACTTC
CASSLGTSPYGEQYF
>-|15|TRBJ2-3|TRBV9|TRBD2
TGTGCCAGCAGCGTAGTACTAGCGGGAGCAGATACGCAGTATTTT
CASSVVLAGADTQYF
>-|16|TRBJ2-1|TRBV24-1|TRBD2
TGTGCCACCAGTGGGACTAGCGGGTTCTCCTACAATGAGCAGTTCTTC
CATSGTSGFSYNEQFF
>once|14|TRBJ2-7|TRBV9|-
TGTGCCAGCGCCCGAGGGGGGCCGACCTACGAGCAGTACTTC
CASARGGPTYEQYF
>-|13|TRBJ2-7|TRBV28|-
TGTGCCAGCGGACACAGAGGGTCCTACGAGCAGTACTTC
CASGHRGSYEQYF
>few|15|TRBJ2-3|TRBV29-1|TRBD2
TGCAGCGTTCTCGGACTAGCGGGACGCACAGATACGCAGTATTTT
CSVLGLAGRTDTQYF
>-|18|TRBJ2-3|TRBV4-1|-
TGCGCCAGCAGCCGAAAGTACCTCGGGGGAGGAGGCACAGATACGCAGTATTTT
CASSRKYLGGGGTDTQYF
>-|13|TRBJ1-1|TRBV7-9|-
TGTGCCAGCAGCTTAACGGCGAAGACTGAAGCTTTCTTT
CASSLTAKTEAFF
>once|12|TRBJ2-7|TRBV7-9|-
TGTGCCAGCAGCTTGACAAACTACGGGCAGTACTTC
CASSLTNYGQYF
>-|14|TRBJ2-3|TRBV18|-
TGTGCCAGCTCACCAATCCCCTCCACAGATACGCAGTATTTT
CASSPIPSTDTQYF
>few|13|TRBJ2-7|TRBV4-1|-
TGCGCCAGCAGCTATGGGGACGGATACGAGCAGTACTTC
CASSYGDGYEQYF
>-|16|TRBJ2-5|TRBV5-1|TRBD1
TGCGCCAGCAGTTGGGACAGGTCGAGAGCCCAAGAGACCCAGTACTTC
CASSWDRSRAQETQYF
>-|14|TRBJ2-7|TRBV7-2|-
TGTGCCAGCAGCTTATTTACAGGTTCCTACGAGCAGTACTTC
CASSLFTGSYEQYF
>-|12|TRBJ1-2|TRBV28|-
TGTGCCACCCGGACAGCGAACTATGGCTACACCTTC
CATRTANYGYTF
>few|15|TRBJ2-1|TRBV5-1|-
TGCGCCAGCAGCTTGCACAGCGGTGCGATCGCTGAGCAGTTCTTC
CASSLHSGAIAEQFF
>-|12|TRBJ2-4|TRBV20-1|-
TGCAGTGCTAGAGGGCCCGCCGGTGGGCAGTACTTC
CSARGPAGGQYF
>few|15|TRBJ2-4|TRBV20-1|-
TGCAGTGCTAGAGATCTCCGGTTAGCCAAAAACATTCAGTACTTC
CSARDLRLAKNIQYF
>-|16|TRBJ2-1|TRBV29-1|TRBD2
TGCAGCGTTGAAAGCCCCGGACTAGCGGGAGTCCGTGAGCAGTTCTTC
CSVESPGLAGVREQFF
>few|12|TRBJ2-3|TRBV14|-
TGTGCCAGCAGCCAAATCACAGATACGCAGTATTTT
CASSQITDTQYF
>few|16|TRBJ2-3|TRBV7-2|-
TGTGCCAGCAGCTTAGCTCCGATGGGTGGCACAGATACGCAGTATTTT
CASSLAPMGGTDTQYF
>-|12|TRBJ1-1|TRBV12-3/TRBV12-4|-
TGTGCCAGCAGTTTCTATCGGGCTGAAGCTTTCTTT
CASSFYRAEAFF
>-|12|TRBJ2-5|TRBV20-1|-
TGCAGTGTACCAGGGAACCAAGAGACCCAGTACTTC
CSVPGNQETQYF
>few|14|TRBJ2-1|TRBV29-1|-
TGCAGCGTCGCGGGACAGATGACGGGAAATGAGCAGTTCTTC
CSVAGQMTGNEQFF